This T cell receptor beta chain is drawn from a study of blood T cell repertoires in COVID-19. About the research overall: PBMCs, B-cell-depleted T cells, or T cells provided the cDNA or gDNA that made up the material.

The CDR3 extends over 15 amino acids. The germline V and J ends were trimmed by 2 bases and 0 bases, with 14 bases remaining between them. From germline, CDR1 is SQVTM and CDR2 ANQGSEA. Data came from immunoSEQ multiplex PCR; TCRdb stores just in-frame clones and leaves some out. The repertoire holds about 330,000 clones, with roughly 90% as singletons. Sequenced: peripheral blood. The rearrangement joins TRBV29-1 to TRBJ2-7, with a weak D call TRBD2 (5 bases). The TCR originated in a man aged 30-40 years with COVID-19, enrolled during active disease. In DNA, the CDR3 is TGCAGCGTTGAATTCTCCGGGAAGGCCTCCTACGAGCAGTACTTC. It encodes CSVEFSGKASYEQYF.